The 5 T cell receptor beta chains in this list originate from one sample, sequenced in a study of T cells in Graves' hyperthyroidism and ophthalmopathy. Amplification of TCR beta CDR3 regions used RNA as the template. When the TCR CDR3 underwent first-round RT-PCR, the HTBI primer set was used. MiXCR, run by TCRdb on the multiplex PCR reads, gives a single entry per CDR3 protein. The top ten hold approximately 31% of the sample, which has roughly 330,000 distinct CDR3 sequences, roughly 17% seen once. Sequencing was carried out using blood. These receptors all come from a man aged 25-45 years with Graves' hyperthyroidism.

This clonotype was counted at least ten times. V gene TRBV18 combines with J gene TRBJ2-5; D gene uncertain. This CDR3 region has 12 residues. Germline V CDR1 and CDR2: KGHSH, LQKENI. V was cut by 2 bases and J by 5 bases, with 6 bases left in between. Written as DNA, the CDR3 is TGTGCCAGCTCACCAATCGACGAGACCCAGTACTTC. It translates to CASSPIDETQYF. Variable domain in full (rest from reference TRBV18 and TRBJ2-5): NAGVMQNPRHLVRRRGQEARLRCSPMKGHSHVYWYRQLPEEGLKFMVYLQKENIIDESGMPKERFSAEFPKEGPSILRIQQVVRGDSAAYFCASSPIDETQYFGPGTRLLVL.

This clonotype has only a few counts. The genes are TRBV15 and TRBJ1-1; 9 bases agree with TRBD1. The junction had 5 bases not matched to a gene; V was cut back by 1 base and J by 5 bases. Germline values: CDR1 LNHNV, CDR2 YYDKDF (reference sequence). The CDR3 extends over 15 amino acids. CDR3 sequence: CATSRAGQGVTEAFF. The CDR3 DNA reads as TGTGCCACCAGCAGAGCGGGACAGGGAGTGACTGAAGCTTTCTTT.

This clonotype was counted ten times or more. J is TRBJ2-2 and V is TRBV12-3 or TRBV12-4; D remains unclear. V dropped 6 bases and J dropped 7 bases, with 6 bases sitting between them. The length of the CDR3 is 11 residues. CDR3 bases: TGTGCCAGCAGCTCCGGCGGGGAGCTGTTTTTT. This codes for CASSSGGELFF.

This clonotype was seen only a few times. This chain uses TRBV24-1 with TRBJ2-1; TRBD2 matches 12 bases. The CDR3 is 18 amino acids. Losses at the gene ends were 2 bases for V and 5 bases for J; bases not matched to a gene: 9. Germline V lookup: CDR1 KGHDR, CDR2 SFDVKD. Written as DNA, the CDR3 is TGTGCCACCAGTGATTCTAGCGGGAGGGGTTCAGGAAACAATGAGCAGTTCTTC. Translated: CATSDSSGRGSGNNEQFF.

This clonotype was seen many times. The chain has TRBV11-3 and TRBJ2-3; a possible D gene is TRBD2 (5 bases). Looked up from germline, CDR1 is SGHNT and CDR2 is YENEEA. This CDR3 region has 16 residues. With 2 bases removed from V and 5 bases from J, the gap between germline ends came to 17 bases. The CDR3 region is CASSLSPGIDGDTQYF. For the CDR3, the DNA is TGTGCCAGCAGCTTATCCCCGGGAATTGACGGAGATACGCAGTATTTT.